The entry that follows covers one TCR beta chain sequence. Its antigen is currently unknown. The data belong to a study of shared clonotypes between healthy human individuals. Investigators divided CD4+ cells into CD45RA+ naive and CD45RA-negative memory subsets. Libraries were prepared by immunoSEQ multiplex PCR; TCRdb keeps only in-frame clonotypes and omits some of them. Among some 2,400,000 clones listed, 95% were seen once. Broader study findings: Rarefaction indicated that sorted-subset sequencing remained incomplete although depth was large.

Sequenced: naive CD4+ T cells sorted from blood. Indicated subset: CD45RA+ positively selected. The clonotype was recovered from a man in his late teens or twenties in good health.

The CDR3 region is CASTLVGLPGDTDTQYF. As DNA, the CDR3 is TGTGCCAGCACCCTGGTAGGACTACCCGGTGACACAGATACGCAGTATTTT. The chain recombines TRBV2 with TRBJ2-3; perhaps TRBD2 as D (6 bases). The germline CDR1 and CDR2 sequences are SNHLY and FYNNEI. With 7 bases removed from V and 2 bases from J, the gap between germline ends came to 22 bases. The CDR3 is 17 amino acids.